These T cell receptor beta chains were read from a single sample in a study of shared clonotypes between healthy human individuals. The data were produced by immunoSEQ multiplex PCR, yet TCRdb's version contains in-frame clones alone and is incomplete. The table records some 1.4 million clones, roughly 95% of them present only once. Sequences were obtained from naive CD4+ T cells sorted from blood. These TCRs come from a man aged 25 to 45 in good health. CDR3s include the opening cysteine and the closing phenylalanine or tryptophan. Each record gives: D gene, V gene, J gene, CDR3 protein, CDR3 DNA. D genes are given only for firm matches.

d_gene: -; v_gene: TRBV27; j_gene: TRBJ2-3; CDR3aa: CASSLEDTQYF; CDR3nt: TGTGCCAGCAGTTTAGAGGATACGCAGTATTTT
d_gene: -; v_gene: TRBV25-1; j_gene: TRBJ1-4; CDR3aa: CASSEFKGTNEKLFF; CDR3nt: TGTGCCAGCAGTGAATTTAAGGGAACTAATGAAAAACTGTTTTTT
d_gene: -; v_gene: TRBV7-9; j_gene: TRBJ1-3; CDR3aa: CASRSTEFSGNTIYF; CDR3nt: TGTGCCAGCAGATCAACAGAGTTCTCTGGAAACACCATATATTTT
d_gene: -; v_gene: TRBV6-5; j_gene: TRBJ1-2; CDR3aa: CASSYSIYVNYGYTF; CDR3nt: TGTGCCAGCAGTTACTCGATCTACGTTAACTATGGCTACACCTTC
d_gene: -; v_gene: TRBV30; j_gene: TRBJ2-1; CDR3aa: CAWTRHNEQFF; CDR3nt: TGTGCCTGGACAAGGCACAATGAGCAGTTCTTC
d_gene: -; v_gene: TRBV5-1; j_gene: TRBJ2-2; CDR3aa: CASSLFGELFF; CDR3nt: TGCGCCAGCAGCTTGTTCGGGGAGCTGTTTTTT
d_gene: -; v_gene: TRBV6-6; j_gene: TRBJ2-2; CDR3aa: CASRHRVNGELFF; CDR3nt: TGTGCCAGCAGACACAGGGTGAACGGGGAGCTGTTTTTT
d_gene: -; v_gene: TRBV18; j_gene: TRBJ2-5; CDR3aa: CASSGAYAQETQYF; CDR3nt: TGTGCCAGCTCAGGCGCGTATGCCCAAGAGACCCAGTACTTC
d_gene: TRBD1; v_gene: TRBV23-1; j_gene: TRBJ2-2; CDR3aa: CAGPPPRDAETRGSNTGELFF; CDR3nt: TGCGCCGGCCCCCCACCACGGGACGCCGAGACCAGGGGGTCGAACACCGGGGAGCTGTTTTTT
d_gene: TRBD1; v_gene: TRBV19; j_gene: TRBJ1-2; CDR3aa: CASTTLGQGILGYTF; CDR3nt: TGTGCCAGTACAACCTTGGGACAGGGGATCCTAGGCTACACCTTC
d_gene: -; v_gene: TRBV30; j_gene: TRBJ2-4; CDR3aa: CAWGDKRANIQYF; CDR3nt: TGTGCCTGGGGGGACAAAAGGGCCAACATTCAGTACTTC
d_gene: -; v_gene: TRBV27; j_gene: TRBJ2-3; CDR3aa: CASGPIEAGTDTQYF; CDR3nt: TGTGCCAGCGGTCCCATAGAGGCAGGCACAGATACGCAGTATTTT
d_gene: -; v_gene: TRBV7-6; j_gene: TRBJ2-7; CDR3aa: CASSLEKGEQYF; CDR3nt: TGTGCCAGCAGCTTAGAGAAGGGCGAGCAGTACTTC
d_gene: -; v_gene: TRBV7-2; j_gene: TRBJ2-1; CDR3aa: CASSLAPDWDVTTEQFF; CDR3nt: TGTGCCAGCAGCTTAGCTCCAGACTGGGACGTAACAACAGAGCAGTTCTTC